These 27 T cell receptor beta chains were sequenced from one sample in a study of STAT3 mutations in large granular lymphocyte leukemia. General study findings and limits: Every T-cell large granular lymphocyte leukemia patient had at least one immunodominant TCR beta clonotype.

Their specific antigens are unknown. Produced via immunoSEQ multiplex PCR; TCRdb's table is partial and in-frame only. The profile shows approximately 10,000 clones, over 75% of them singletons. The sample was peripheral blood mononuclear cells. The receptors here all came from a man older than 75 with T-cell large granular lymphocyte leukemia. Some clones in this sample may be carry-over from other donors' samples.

Here the CDR3 reads CASSLVGVSAYEQYF. Here the CDR3 DNA reads TGCGCCAGCAGCTTGGTGGGGGTAAGCGCCTACGAGCAGTACTTC. This chain links TRBV5-1 with TRBJ2-7; perhaps D is TRBD1 or TRBD2 (5 bases each). Trimming left V 0 bases short and J 2 bases short, with 12 bases between. CDR3 length: 15 amino acids. Germline lookup yields CDR1 SGHRS and CDR2 YFSETQ.

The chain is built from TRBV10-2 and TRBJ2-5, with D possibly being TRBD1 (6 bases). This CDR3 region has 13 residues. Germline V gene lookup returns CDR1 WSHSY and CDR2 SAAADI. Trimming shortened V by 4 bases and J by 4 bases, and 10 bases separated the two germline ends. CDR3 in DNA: TGCGCCAGCAGTGTAAGAGGGGGAGAGACCCAGTACTTC. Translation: CASSVRGGETQYF.

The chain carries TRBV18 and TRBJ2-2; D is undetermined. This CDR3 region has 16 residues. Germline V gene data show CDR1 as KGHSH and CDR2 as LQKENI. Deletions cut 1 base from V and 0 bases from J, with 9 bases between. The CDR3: CASSPRSVANTGELFF. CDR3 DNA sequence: TGTGCCAGCTCACCACGGTCCGTAGCGAACACCGGGGAGCTGTTTTTT.

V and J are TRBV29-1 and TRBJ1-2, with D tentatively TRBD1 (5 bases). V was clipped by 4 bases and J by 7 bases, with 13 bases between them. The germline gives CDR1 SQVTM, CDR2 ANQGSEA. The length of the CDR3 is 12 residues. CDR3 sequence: CSVGHPGGGYTF. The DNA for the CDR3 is TGCAGCGTTGGCCACCCGGGGGGTGGCTACACCTTC.

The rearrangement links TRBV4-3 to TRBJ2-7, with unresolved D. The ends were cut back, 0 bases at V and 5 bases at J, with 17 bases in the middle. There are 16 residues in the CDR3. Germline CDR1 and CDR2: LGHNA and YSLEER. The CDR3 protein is CASSQEMGLTVHEQYF. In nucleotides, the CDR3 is TGCGCCAGCAGCCAAGAGATGGGCCTCACAGTGCACGAGCAGTACTTC.

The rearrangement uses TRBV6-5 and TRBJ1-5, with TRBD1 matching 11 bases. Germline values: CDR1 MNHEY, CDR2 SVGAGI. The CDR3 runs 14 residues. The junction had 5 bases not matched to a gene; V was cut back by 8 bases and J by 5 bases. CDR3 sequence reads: CASRTGGLDQPQHF. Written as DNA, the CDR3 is TGTGCCAGCCGGACAGGGGGCTTGGATCAGCCCCAGCATTTT.

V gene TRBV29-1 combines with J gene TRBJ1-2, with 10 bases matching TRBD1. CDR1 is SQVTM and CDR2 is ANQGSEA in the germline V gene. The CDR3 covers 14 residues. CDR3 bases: TGCAGTTGCATCACCGGGACAGGGGTCGGGGGCTACACCTTC. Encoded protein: CSCITGTGVGGYTF.

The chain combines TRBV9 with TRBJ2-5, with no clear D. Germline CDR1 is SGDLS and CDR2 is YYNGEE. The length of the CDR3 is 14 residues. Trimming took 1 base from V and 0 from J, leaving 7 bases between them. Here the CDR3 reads CASSVRTDQETQYF. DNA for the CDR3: TGTGCCAGCAGCGTAAGGACGGACCAAGAGACCCAGTACTTC. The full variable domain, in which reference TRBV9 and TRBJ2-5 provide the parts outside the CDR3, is DSGVTQTPKHLITATGQRVTLRCSPRSGDLSVYWYQQSLDQGLQFLIQYYNGEERAKGNILERFSAQQFPDLHSELNLSSLELGDSALYFCASSVRTDQETQYFGPGTRLLVL.

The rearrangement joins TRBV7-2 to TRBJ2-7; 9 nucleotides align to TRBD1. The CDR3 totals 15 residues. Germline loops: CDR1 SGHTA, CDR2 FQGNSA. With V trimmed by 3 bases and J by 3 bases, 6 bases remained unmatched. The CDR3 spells CASSLTLGQGYEQYF. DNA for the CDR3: TGTGCCAGCAGCTTGACCCTGGGACAGGGCTACGAGCAGTACTTC. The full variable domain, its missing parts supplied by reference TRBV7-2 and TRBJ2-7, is GAGVSQSPSNKVTEKGKDVELRCDPISGHTALYWYRQSLGQGLEFLIYFQGNSAPDKSGLPSDRFSAERTGGSVSTLTIQRTQQEDSAVYLCASSLTLGQGYEQYFGPGTRLTVT.

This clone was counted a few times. The CDR3 here is CASSVGQGSPLHF. CDR3 DNA: TGTGCCAGCAGCGTGGGACAGGGCTCACCCCTCCACTTT. The chain is built from TRBV5-6 and TRBJ1-6, with 9 bases matching TRBD1. The CDR3 has 13 residues. The trim removed 4 bases at V and 10 bases at J, leaving 3 bases unmatched. CDR1 is SGHDT, CDR2 YYEEEE, per germline.

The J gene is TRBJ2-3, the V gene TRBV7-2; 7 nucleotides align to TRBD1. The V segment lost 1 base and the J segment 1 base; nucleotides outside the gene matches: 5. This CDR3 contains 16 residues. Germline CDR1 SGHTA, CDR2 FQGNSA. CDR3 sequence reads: CASSLVRTGGTDTQYF. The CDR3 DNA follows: TGTGCCAGCAGCTTAGTACGGACAGGAGGCACAGATACGCAGTATTTT.

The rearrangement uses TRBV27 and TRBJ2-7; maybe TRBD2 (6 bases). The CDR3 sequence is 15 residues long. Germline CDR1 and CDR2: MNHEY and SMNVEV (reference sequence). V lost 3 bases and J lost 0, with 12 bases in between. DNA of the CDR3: TGTGCCAGCAGTTTTCGAGCGGGTAACTCCTACGAGCAGTACTTC. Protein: CASSFRAGNSYEQYF.

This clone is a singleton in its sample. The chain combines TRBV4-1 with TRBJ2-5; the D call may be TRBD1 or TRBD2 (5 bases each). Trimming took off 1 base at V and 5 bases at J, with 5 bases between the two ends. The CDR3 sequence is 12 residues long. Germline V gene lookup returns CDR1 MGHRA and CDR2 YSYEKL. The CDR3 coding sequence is TGCGCCAGCAGCCAAGGGGGGGAGACCCAGTACTTC. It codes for CASSQGGETQYF.

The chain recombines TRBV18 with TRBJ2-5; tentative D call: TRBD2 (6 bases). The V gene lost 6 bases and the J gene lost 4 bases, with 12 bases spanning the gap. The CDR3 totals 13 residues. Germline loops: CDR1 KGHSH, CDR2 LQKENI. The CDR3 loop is CASSPGTPETQYF. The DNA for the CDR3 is TGTGCCAGCTCCCCAGGGACTCCAGAGACCCAGTACTTC.

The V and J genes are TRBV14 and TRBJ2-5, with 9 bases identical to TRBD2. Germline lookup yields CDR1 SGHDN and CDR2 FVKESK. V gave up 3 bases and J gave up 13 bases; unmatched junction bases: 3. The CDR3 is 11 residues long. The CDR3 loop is CASSQGLATYF. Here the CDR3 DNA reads TGTGCCAGCAGCCAGGGACTAGCCACGTACTTC. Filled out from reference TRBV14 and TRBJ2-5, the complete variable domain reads EAGVTQFPSHSVIEKGQTVTLRCDPISGHDNLYWYRRVMGKEIKFLLHFVKESKQDESGMPNNRFLAERTGGTYSTLKVQPAELEDSGVYFCASSQGLATYFGPGTRLLVL.

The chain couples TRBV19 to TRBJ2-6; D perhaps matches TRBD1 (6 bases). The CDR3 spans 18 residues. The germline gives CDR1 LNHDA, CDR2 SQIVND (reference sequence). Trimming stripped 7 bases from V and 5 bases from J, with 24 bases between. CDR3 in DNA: TGTGCCAGTACCCCTCGGGGACAAACCCTTCGTAGGGCCAACGTCCTGACTTTC. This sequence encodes CASTPRGQTLRRANVLTF.

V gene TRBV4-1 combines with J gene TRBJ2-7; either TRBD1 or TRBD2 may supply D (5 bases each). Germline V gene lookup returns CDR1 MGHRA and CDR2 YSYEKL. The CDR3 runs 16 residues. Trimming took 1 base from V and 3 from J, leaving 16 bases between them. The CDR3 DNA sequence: TGCGCCAGCAGCCAAGGCTCCTCCGGGACCTACTACGAGCAGTACTTC. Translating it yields CASSQGSSGTYYEQYF.

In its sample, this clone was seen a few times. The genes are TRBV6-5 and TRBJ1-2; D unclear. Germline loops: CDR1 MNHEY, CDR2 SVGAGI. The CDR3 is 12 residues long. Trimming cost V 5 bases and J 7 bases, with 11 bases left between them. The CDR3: CASSAHSSGYTF. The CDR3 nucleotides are TGTGCCAGCAGTGCACACAGTTCTGGCTACACCTTC.

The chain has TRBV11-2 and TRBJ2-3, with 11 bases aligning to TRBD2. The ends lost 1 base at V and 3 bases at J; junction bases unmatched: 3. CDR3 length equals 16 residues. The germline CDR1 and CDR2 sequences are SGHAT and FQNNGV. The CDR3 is CASSLGLAGSTDTQYF. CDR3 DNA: TGTGCCAGCAGCTTAGGACTAGCGGGGAGTACAGATACGCAGTATTTT. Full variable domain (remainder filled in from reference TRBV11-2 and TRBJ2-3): EAGVAQSPRYKIIEKRQSVAFWCNPISGHATLYWYQQILGQGPKLLIQFQNNGVVDDSQLPKDRFSAERLKGVDSTLKIQPAKLEDSAVYLCASSLGLAGSTDTQYFGPGTRLTVL.

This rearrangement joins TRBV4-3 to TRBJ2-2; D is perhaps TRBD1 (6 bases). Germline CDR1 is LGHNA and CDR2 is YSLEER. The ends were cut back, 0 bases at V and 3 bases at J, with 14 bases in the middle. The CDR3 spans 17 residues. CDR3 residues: CASSQEAPGAYTGELFF. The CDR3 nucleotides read TGCGCCAGCAGCCAAGAAGCCCCAGGGGCGTACACCGGGGAGCTGTTTTTT.

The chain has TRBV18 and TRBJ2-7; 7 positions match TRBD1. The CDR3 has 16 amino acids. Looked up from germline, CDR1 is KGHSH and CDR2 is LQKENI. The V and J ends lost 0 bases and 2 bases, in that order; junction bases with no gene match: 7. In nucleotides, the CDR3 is TGTGCCAGCTCACCACCTCTAACAGGGGCCCCCTACGAGCAGTACTTC. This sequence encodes CASSPPLTGAPYEQYF.

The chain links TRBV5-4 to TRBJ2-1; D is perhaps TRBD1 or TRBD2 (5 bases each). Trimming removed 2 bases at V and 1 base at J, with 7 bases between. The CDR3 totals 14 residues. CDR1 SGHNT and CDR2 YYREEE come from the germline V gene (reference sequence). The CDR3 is CASSFGTSYNEQFF. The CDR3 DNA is TGTGCCAGCAGCTTTGGGACGTCCTACAATGAGCAGTTCTTC.

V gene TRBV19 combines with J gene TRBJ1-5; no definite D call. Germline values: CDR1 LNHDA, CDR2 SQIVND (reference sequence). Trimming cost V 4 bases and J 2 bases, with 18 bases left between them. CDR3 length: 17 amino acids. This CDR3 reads CASSTDPGLTGNQPQHF. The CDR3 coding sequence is TGTGCCAGTAGTACCGACCCCGGACTCACTGGCAATCAGCCCCAGCATTTT.

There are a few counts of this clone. The CDR3 reads CASSLSWDSSYEQYF. CDR3 bases: TGTGCCAGCAGCTTAAGTTGGGACAGCTCCTACGAGCAGTACTTC. The V and J genes are TRBV7-2 and TRBJ2-7; 7 bases align to TRBD1. The CDR3 contains 15 residues. J was trimmed by 0 bases and V by 2 bases; bases with no gene match: 4. Germline values: CDR1 SGHTA, CDR2 FQGNSA.

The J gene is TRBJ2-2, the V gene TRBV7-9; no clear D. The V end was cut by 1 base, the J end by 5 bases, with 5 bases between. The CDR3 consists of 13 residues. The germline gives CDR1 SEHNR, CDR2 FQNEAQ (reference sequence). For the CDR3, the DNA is TGTGCCAGCAGCTTAGGGGGAACCGGGGAGCTGTTTTTT. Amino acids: CASSLGGTGELFF. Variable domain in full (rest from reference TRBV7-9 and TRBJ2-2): DTGVSQNPRHKITKRGQNVTFRCDPISEHNRLYWYRQTLGQGPEFLTYFQNEAQLEKSRLLSDRFSAERPKGSFSTLEIQRTEQGDSAMYLCASSLGGTGELFFGEGSRLTVL.

CDR3 bases: TGCGCCAGCAGCTTAGGTCGGGACATAGGCCCCGCTTACTATGGCTACACCTTC. Translated, it gives CASSLGRDIGPAYYGYTF. The chain uses TRBV5-1 and TRBJ1-2; tentatively, D is TRBD1 (6 bases). V lost 2 bases, J lost 3 bases, and 23 bases lay in between. Germline CDR1 is SGHRS and CDR2 is YFSETQ. This CDR3 has 18 residues.

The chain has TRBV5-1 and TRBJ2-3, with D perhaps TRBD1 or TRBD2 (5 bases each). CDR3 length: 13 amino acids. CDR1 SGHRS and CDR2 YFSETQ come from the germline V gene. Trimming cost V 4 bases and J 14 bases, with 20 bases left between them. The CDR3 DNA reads TGCGCCAGCAGCGGGGGACCGGGGAGTTTATTGTATTTT. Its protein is CASSGGPGSLLYF.